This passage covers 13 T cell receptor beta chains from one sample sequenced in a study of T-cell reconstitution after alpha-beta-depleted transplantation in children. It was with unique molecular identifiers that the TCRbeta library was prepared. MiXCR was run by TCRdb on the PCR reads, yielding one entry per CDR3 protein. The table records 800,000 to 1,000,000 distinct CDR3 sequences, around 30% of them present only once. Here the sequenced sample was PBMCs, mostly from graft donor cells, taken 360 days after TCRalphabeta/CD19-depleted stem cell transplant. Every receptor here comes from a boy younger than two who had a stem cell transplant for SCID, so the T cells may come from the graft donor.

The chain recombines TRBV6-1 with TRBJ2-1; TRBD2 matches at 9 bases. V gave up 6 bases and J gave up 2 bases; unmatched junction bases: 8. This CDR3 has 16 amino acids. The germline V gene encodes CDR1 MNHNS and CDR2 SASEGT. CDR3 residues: CASRQERGAPYNEQFF. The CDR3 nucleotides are TGTGCCAGCAGGCAGGAGCGGGGGGCACCCTACAATGAGCAGTTCTTC.

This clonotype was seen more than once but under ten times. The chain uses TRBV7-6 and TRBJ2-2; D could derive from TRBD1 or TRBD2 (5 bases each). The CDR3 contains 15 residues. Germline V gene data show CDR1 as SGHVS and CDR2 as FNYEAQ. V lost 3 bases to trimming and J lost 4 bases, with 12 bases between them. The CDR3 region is CASSLGWDLTGELFF. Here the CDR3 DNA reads TGTGCCAGCAGCTTGGGTTGGGACCTCACCGGGGAGCTGTTTTTT.

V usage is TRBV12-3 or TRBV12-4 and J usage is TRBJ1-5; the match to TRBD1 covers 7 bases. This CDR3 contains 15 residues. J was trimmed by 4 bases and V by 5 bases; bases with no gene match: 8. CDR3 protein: CASSPTGAENQPQHF. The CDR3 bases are TGTGCCAGCAGTCCTACAGGGGCGGAAAATCAGCCCCAGCATTTT.

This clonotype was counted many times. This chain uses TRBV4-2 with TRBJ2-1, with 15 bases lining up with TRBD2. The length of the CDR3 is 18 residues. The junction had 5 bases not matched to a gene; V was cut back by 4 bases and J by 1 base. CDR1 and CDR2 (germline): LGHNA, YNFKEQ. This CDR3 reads CASSPGLAGGRSYNEQFF. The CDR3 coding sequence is TGTGCCAGCAGCCCGGGACTAGCGGGGGGTCGGTCCTACAATGAGCAGTTCTTC.

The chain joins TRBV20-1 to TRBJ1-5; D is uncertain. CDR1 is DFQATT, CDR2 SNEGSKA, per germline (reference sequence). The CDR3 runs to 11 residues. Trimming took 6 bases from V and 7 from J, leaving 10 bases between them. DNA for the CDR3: TGCAGTGCGTCGGAGGGACAGCCCCAGCATTTT. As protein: CSASEGQPQHF.

CDR3: CSANPGPTYEQYF. The CDR3 coding sequence is TGCAGTGCTAACCCAGGTCCAACCTACGAGCAGTACTTC. This chain joins TRBV20-1 and TRBJ2-7, with D uncertain. This CDR3 contains 13 residues. Germline assignment: CDR1 DFQATT and CDR2 SNEGSKA (reference sequence). The V gene lost 4 bases and the J gene lost 2 bases, with 12 bases spanning the gap.

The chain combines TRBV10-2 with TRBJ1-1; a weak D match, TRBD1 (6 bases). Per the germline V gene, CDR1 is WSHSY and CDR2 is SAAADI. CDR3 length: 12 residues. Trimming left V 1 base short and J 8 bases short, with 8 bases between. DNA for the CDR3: TGCGCCAGCAGTGAGTGGCAGGGGGAAGCTTTCTTT. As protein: CASSEWQGEAFF.

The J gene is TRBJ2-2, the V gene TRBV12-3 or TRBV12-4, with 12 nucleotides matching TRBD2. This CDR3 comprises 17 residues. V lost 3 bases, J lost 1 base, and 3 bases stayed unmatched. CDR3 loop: CASSLVTSGGNTGELFF. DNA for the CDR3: TGTGCCAGCAGTTTGGTGACTAGCGGGGGGAACACCGGGGAGCTGTTTTTT.

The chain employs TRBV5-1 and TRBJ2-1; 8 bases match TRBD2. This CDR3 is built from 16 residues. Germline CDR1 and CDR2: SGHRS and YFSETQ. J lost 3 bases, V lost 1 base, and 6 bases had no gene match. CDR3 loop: CASSLNGGAVYNEQFF. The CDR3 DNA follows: TGCGCCAGCAGCTTGAACGGGGGGGCCGTCTACAATGAGCAGTTCTTC.

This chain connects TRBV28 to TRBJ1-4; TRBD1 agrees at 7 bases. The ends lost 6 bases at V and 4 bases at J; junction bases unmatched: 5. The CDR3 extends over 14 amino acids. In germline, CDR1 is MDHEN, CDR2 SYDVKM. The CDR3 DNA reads TGTGCCAGCAGACCCGGGACAGTTAATGAAAAACTGTTTTTT. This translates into CASRPGTVNEKLFF.

CDR3 region: CASSLAPPDRVPYNQPQHF. For the CDR3, the DNA is TGTGCCAGCTCTCTGGCCCCCCCCGACAGGGTCCCTTACAATCAGCCCCAGCATTTT. V usage is TRBV18 and J usage is TRBJ1-5; 7 positions agree with TRBD1. The trim removed 6 bases at V and 3 bases at J, leaving 20 bases unmatched. This CDR3 comprises 19 residues. CDR1 and CDR2 (germline): KGHSH, LQKENI.

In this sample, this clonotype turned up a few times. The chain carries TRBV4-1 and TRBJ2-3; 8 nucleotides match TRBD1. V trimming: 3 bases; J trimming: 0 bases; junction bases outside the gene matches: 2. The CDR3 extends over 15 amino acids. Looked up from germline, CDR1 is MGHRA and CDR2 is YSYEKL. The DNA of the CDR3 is TGCGCCAGCAGCCATAGGACAGGGAGCACAGATACGCAGTATTTT. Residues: CASSHRTGSTDTQYF.

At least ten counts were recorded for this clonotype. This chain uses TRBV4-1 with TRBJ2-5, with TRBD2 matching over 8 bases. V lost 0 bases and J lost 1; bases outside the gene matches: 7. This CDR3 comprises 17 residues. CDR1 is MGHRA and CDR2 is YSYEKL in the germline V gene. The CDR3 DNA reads TGCGCCAGCAGCCAAGATCCGGGAGGGGCAGTCCAAGAGACCCAGTACTTC. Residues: CASSQDPGGAVQETQYF.